The rows below give T cell receptor beta chains drawn from one sample of a study of T cell changes during pregnancy in multiple sclerosis. Profiling relied on immunoSEQ multiplex PCR, and the TCRdb table lists in-frame clones only, not all of them. Here the sample spans fewer than 40,000 clones, around nine tenths being singletons. Sequences were derived from CD4+ T cells from peripheral blood mononuclear cells, sampled in the first trimester of pregnancy. All receptors come from a female donor in good health, enrolled as a control in a pregnancy study. Each CDR3 is given with its conserved first and last residue. A D gene is named only where the DNA matches it firmly. Clone size is stated in some rows and not others, as once, few, many or a class when expanded.

V gene,J gene,clone size,D gene,CDR3 DNA,CDR3 protein
TRBV7-2,TRBJ2-5,NA,TRBD2,TGTGCCAGCAGCTCCGTGGGGTCTAGCGGGGGGCAAGAGACCCAGTACTTC,CASSSVGSSGGQETQYF
TRBV5-4,TRBJ2-7,NA,NA,TGTGCCAGCAGCCTGGTAGACAGCCGAACCTACGAGCAGTACTTC,CASSLVDSRTYEQYF
TRBV7-8,TRBJ1-5,once,NA,TGTGCCAGCAGCCCCAGGGCGAATCAGCCCCAGCATTTT,CASSPRANQPQHF
TRBV15,TRBJ2-7,NA,NA,TGTGCCACCAGCAGAGGGGGAGCCCCCGGGCTCGGCTACGAGCAGTACTTC,CATSRGGAPGLGYEQYF
TRBV6-1,TRBJ2-3,NA,TRBD1,TGTGCCAGCAGATTACAGGGGGTAGGGGATACGCAGTATTTT,CASRLQGVGDTQYF
TRBV6-1,TRBJ1-1,few,NA,TGTGCCAGCAGAGTGACTATTTTCACTGAAGCTTTCTTT,CASRVTIFTEAFF
TRBV7-3,TRBJ2-5,NA,NA,TGTGCCAGCAGCTTACAAGGGGGAGTCCAAGAGACCCAGTACTTC,CASSLQGGVQETQYF
TRBV7-8,TRBJ2-7,NA,TRBD1,TGTGCCAGCAGCTTAGGTTCCTCCTGGACAGGGGACGAGCAGTACTTC,CASSLGSSWTGDEQYF
TRBV30,TRBJ1-6,NA,NA,TGTGCCTGGAGACAGCTAACCTCCTATAATTCACCCCTCCACTTT,CAWRQLTSYNSPLHF
TRBV14,TRBJ1-3,NA,NA,TGTGCCAGCAGCCCGCTGGTAGCTGGAAACACCATATATTTT,CASSPLVAGNTIYF
TRBV15,TRBJ1-4,NA,NA,TGTGCCACCAGCAGAGGACACGATCGGTTT,CATSRGHDRF
TRBV9,TRBJ2-2,NA,TRBD2,TGTGCCAGCAGTCCACCGGGACTAGCGGGGGGTAGGCTGTTTTTT,CASSPPGLAGGRLFF
TRBV5-1,TRBJ2-7,NA,NA,TGCGCCAGCAGCTCTGGTGGGGGGATTATAACCTACGAGCAGTACTTC,CASSSGGGIITYEQYF
TRBV4-1,TRBJ2-3,once,TRBD2,TGCGCCAGCAGCCAAGCCTTCCGAGCGGGGGGGTCCACAGATACGCAGTATTTT,CASSQAFRAGGSTDTQYF
TRBV6-4,TRBJ1-5,NA,NA,TGTGCCAGCAGTGAGGGGGCGAGGCAGCCCCAGCATTTT,CASSEGARQPQHF
TRBV14,TRBJ1-1,NA,NA,TGTGCCAGCAGCCATCCGGGGATGAACACTGAAGCTTTCTTT,CASSHPGMNTEAFF
TRBV6-6,TRBJ2-7,NA,TRBD1,TGTGCCAGCAGGAGTGGACAGGGTGCCAACGAGCAGTACTTC,CASRSGQGANEQYF
TRBV18,TRBJ2-7,NA,NA,TGTGCCAGCTCACCGGGGCGGTCCTACGAGCAGTACTTC,CASSPGRSYEQYF
TRBV4-3,TRBJ1-2,NA,NA,TGCGCCAGCAGCCAAGATACGGGTGTAAGGGGCGTCTACACCTTC,CASSQDTGVRGVYTF
TRBV7-2,TRBJ1-6,NA,TRBD1,TGTGCCAGCAGCATGGCACAGGGGCTTTCACCCCTCCACTTT,CASSMAQGLSPLHF
TRBV28,TRBJ2-2,NA,TRBD1,TGTGCCAGCAGTTTAGGCACCGGGGCTGACAGGGGGCGTAGGACCGGGGAGCTGTTTTTT,CASSLGTGADRGRRTGELFF
TRBV5-1,TRBJ1-2,NA,TRBD1,TGCGCCAGCAGCTCACAACCCACCCGGACAGGGGAGGGCTACACCTTC,CASSSQPTRTGEGYTF
TRBV7-9,TRBJ2-6,NA,NA,TGTGCCAGCACCGGTGGAGGCTCTGGGGCCAACGTCCTGACTTTC,CASTGGGSGANVLTF
TRBV5-1,TRBJ1-4,NA,TRBD1,TGCGCCAGCAGCTTGGGACAGGGGAATGAAAAACTGTTTTTT,CASSLGQGNEKLFF